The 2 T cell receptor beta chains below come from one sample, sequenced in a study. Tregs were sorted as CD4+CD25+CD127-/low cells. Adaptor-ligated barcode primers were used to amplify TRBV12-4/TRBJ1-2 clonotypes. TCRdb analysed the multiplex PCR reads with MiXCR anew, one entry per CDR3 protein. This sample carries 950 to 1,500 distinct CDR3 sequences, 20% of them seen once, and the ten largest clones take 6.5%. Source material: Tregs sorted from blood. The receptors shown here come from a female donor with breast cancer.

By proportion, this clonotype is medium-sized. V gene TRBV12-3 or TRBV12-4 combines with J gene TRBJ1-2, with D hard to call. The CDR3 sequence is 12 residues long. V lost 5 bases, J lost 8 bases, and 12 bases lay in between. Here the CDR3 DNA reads TGTGCCAGCAGTCGGTCCCCGGGCGGCTACACCTTC. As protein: CASSRSPGGYTF.

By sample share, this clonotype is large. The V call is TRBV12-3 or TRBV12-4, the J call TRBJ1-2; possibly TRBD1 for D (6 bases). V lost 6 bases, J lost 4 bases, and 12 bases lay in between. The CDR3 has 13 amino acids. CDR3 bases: TGTGCCAGCAGCTACACAGGGAGCTATGGCTACACCTTC. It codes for CASSYTGSYGYTF.